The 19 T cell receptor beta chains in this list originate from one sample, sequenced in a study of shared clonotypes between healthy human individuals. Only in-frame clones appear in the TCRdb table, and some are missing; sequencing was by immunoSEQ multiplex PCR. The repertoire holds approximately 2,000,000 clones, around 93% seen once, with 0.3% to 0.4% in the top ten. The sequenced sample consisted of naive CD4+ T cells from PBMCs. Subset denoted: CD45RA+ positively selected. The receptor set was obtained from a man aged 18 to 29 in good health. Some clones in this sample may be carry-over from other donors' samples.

CDR3 nucleotides: TGCAGCGCTGCGGTTGGTGAGCAGTTCTTC. This encodes CSAAVGEQFF. The chain employs TRBV29-1 and TRBJ2-1; D not resolved. Trimming took off 7 bases at V and 9 bases at J, with 10 bases between the two ends. There are 10 residues in the CDR3. Germline lookup yields CDR1 SQVTM and CDR2 ANQGSEA.

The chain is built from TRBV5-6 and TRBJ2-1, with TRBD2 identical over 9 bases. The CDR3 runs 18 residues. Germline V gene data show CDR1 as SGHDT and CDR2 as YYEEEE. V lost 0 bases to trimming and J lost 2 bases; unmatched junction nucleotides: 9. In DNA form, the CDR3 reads TGTGCCAGCAGCTTGGGTCGCGGGAGGGCCAAGGCCTACAATGAGCAGTTCTTC. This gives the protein CASSLGRGRAKAYNEQFF.

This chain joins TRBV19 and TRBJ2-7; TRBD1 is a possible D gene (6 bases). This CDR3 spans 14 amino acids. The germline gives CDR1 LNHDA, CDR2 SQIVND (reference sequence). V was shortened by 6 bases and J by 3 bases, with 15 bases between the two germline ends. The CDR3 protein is CASSNWDTDYEQYF. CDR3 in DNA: TGTGCCAGTAGCAACTGGGACACCGACTACGAGCAGTACTTC.

The CDR3 protein is CASSLSWDRNGYTF. In nucleotides, the CDR3 is TGTGCCAGCAGTTTATCCTGGGACCGGAATGGCTACACCTTC. V usage is TRBV28 and J usage is TRBJ1-2, with TRBD1 as a possible D gene (5 bases). Germline CDR1 MDHEN, CDR2 SYDVKM. The CDR3 is 14 amino acids. V was trimmed by 1 base and J by 6 bases, leaving 12 bases between them.

The CDR3 DNA is TGTGCCAGCAGCCAAGGACAGGGAAATAGCAATCAGCCCCAGCATTTT. Protein product: CASSQGQGNSNQPQHF. The genes are TRBV4-2 and TRBJ1-5; 7 bases align to TRBD1. With 1 base clipped from V and 0 bases from J, the junction kept 3 bases outside the gene matches. Germline CDR1 and CDR2: LGHNA and YNFKEQ. CDR3 length equals 16 residues.

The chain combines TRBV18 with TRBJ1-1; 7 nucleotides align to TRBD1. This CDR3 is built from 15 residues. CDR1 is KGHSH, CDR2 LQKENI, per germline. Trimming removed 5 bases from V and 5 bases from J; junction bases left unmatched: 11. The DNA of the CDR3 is TGTGCCAGCTCAGCGACAGGGCCTTATTGGACTGAAGCTTTCTTT. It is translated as CASSATGPYWTEAFF.

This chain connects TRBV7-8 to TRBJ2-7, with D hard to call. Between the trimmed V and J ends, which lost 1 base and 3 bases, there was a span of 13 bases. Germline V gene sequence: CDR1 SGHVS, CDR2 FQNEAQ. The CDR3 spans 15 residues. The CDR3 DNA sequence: TGTGCCAGCAGCTTAGATTTCGCAGGCTACTACGAGCAGTACTTC. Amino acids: CASSLDFAGYYEQYF. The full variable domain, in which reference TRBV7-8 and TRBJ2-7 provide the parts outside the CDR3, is GAGVSQSPRYKVAKRGQDVALRCDPISGHVSLFWYQQALGQGPEFLTYFQNEAQLDKSGLPSDRFFAERPEGSVSTLKIQRTQQEDSAVYLCASSLDFAGYYEQYFGPGTRLTVT.

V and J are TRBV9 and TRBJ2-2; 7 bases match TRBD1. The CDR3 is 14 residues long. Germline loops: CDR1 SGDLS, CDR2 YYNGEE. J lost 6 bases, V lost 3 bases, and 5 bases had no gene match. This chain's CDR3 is CASSARQGPGELFF. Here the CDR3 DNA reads TGTGCCAGCAGCGCCCGACAGGGCCCCGGGGAGCTGTTTTTT. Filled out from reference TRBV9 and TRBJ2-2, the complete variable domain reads DSGVTQTPKHLITATGQRVTLRCSPRSGDLSVYWYQQSLDQGLQFLIQYYNGEERAKGNILERFSAQQFPDLHSELNLSSLELGDSALYFCASSARQGPGELFFGEGSRLTVL.

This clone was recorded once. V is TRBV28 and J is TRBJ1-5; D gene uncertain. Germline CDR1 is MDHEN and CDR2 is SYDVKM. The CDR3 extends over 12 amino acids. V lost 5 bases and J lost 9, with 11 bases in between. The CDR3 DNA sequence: TGTGCCAGCAGTCCCCCGCAGAGGCCCCAGCATTTT. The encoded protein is CASSPPQRPQHF.

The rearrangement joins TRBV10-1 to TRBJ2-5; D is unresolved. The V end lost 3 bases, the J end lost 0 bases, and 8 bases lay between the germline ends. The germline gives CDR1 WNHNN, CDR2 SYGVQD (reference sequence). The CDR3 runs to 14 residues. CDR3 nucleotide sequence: TGCGCCAGCAGTGACGAACCTTACCAAGAGACCCAGTACTTC. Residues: CASSDEPYQETQYF.

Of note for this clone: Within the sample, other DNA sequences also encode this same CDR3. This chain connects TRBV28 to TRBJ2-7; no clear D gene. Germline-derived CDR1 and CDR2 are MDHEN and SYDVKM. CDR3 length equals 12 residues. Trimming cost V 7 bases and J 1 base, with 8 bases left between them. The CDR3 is CASTGNSYEQYF. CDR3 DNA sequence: TGTGCCAGCACCGGTAATTCCTACGAGCAGTACTTC.

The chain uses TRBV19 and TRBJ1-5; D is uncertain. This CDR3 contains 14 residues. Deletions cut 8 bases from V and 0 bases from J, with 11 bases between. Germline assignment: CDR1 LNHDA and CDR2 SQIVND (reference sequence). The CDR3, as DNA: TGTGCCAGTGCCAACAGCCTTAGCAATCAGCCCCAGCATTTT. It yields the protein CASANSLSNQPQHF.

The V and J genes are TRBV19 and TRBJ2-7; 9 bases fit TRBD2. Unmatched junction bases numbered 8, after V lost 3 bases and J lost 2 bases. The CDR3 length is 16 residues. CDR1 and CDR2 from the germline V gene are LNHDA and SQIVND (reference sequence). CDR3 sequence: CASSISGGRATYEQYF. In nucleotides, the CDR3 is TGTGCCAGTAGTATCAGCGGCGGGAGGGCCACCTACGAGCAGTACTTC.

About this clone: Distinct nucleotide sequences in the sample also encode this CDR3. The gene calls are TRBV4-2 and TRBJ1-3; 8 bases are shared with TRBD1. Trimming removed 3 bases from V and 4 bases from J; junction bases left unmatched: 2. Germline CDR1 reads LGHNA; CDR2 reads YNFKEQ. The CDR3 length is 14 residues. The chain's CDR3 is CASSQTGAGNTIYF. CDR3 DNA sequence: TGTGCCAGCAGCCAGACAGGGGCGGGAAACACCATATATTTT.

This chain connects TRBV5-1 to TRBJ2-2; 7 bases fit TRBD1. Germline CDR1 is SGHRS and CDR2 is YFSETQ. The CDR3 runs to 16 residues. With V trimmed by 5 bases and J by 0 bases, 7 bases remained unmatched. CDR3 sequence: CASSPPGQTNTGELFF. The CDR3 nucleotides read TGCGCCAGCAGTCCTCCGGGACAGACGAACACCGGGGAGCTGTTTTTT.

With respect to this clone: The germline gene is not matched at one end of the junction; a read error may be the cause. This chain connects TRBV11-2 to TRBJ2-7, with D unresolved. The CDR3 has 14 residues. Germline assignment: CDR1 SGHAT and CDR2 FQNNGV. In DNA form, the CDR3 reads TGTGCCAGCAGCATAGACCCGGAAAAGGGCGAGCAGTACTTC. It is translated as CASSIDPEKGEQYF.

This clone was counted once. CDR3 sequence: CASSLPGMNTEAFF. Written as DNA, the CDR3 is TGTGCCAGCAGCTTACCAGGGATGAACACTGAAGCTTTCTTT. The J gene is TRBJ1-1, the V gene TRBV7-9; maybe TRBD1 (5 bases). The CDR3 consists of 14 residues. CDR1 is SEHNR, CDR2 FQNEAQ, per germline (reference sequence). Between the trimmed V and J ends, which lost 2 bases and 0 bases, there was a span of 7 bases.

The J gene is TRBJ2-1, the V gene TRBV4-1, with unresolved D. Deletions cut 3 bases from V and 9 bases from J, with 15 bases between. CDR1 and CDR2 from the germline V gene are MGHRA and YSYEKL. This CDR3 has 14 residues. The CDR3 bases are TGCGCCAGCAGCCAGATCTCCTTTTGGTCTGAGCAGTTCTTC. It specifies CASSQISFWSEQFF.

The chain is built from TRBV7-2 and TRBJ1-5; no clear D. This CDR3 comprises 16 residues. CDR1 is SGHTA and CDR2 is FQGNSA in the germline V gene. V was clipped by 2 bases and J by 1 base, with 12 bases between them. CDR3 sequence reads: CASSLLGVWSNQPQHF. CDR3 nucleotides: TGTGCCAGCAGCTTACTTGGCGTATGGAGCAATCAGCCCCAGCATTTT. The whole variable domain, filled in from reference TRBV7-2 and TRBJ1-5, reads GAGVSQSPSNKVTEKGKDVELRCDPISGHTALYWYRQSLGQGLEFLIYFQGNSAPDKSGLPSDRFSAERTGGSVSTLTIQRTQQEDSAVYLCASSLLGVWSNQPQHFGDGTRLSIL.